The table lists the clone carrying this TCR beta chain with a count of one. The data derive from a study of blood T cell repertoires in COVID-19. Study in general: Specimens from acute and convalescent COVID-19 originated in the United States, Italy and Spain. The analysed material was cDNA or gDNA that came from T cells, B-cell-depleted T cells, or PBMCs.

Authors' analysis steps: Reference gene primer amplification in the assay estimated nucleated cell counts. Method: immunoSEQ multiplex PCR; TCRdb's copy keeps in-frame clones and lacks some. V and J calls and clone size are as listed in that table; D and trimming were resolved from the DNA. The top ten hold 6.2% of the sample, which has about 240,000 clones, approximately 87% seen once. The germline gives CDR1 SEHNR, CDR2 FQNEAQ (reference sequence). With V trimmed by 5 bases and J by 5 bases, 13 bases remained unmatched. The CDR3 is 16 amino acids. This receptor was taken from a man aged 55-75 years with acute or convalescent COVID-19. The sequenced sample was peripheral blood. V is TRBV7-9 and J is TRBJ2-7; TRBD1 matches at 9 bases. DNA of the CDR3: TGTGCCAGCAGCCCCCGTCCCGGGACAGGGTACCACGAGCAGTACTTC. It yields the protein CASSPRPGTGYHEQYF.